These 13 T cell receptor beta chains originate from one sample sequenced in a study of OX40 agonist ivuxolimab in advanced cancers. Clones were sequenced by immunoSEQ multiplex PCR, and TCRdb holds only the in-frame ones, with some missing. The sample shows around 62,000 clones, roughly four fifths of them seen only once. The specimen comprised CD4+ or CD8+ T cells sorted from blood, sampled in a trial of the OX40 agonist ivuxolimab. All receptors derive from an adult with an advanced solid tumor such as melanoma, head and neck, liver or kidney cancer.

The V gene is TRBV5-1, the J gene TRBJ2-7; 8 bases line up with TRBD2. V lost 3 bases to trimming and J lost 2 bases; unmatched junction nucleotides: 4. Germline CDR1 and CDR2: SGHRS and YFSETQ. The CDR3 length is 14 residues. This CDR3 reads CASSSGLVPYEQYF. CDR3 coding DNA: TGCGCCAGCAGCTCGGGACTAGTCCCCTACGAGCAGTACTTC.

V gene TRBV6-5 combines with J gene TRBJ2-7; TRBD2 is a possible D gene (7 bases). Germline V gene sequence: CDR1 MNHEY, CDR2 SVGAGI. This CDR3 has 15 amino acids. Trimming shortened V by 0 bases and J by 3 bases, and 12 bases separated the two germline ends. The CDR3 protein is CASSYSAGDYYEQYF. The CDR3 DNA reads TGTGCCAGCAGTTACTCGGCAGGGGACTACTACGAGCAGTACTTC.

The V and J genes are TRBV19 and TRBJ1-2; possibly TRBD1 for D (5 bases). This CDR3 region has 12 residues. The V gene lost 5 bases and the J gene lost 7 bases, with 11 bases spanning the gap. Germline CDR1 reads LNHDA; CDR2 reads SQIVND (reference sequence). This CDR3 is CASSDSGSGYTF. The CDR3 DNA is TGTGCCAGTAGTGACAGCGGGAGTGGCTACACCTTC.

This clone showed up just once. The V gene is TRBV30, the J gene TRBJ2-5; D is unclear. The end of the DNA fits TRBJ2-7 better, so the J call may be wrong. CDR1 GTSNPN and CDR2 SVGIG come from the germline V gene (reference sequence). The CDR3 consists of 14 residues. This chain's CDR3 is CAWSVFGANYEQYF. CDR3 nucleotide sequence: TGTGCCTGGAGTGTATTCGGCGCCAACTACGAGCAGTACTTC.

The chain couples TRBV7-3 to TRBJ2-2; D gene ambiguous. This CDR3 has 14 residues. V was pared by 2 bases and J by 2 bases, with 6 bases between. The germline V gene has CDR1 SGHTA and CDR2 FQGTGA. CDR3 nucleotides: TGTGCCAGCAGCTTACAGCTTAACACCGGGGAGCTGTTTTTT. It yields the protein CASSLQLNTGELFF.

The chain uses TRBV19 and TRBJ2-7, with 9 bases lining up with TRBD2. Trimming at V came to 5 bases and at J to 6 bases, leaving 8 bases not matched to a gene. CDR1 is LNHDA and CDR2 is SQIVND in the germline V gene (reference sequence). CDR3 length equals 14 residues. The CDR3 nucleotides read TGTGCCAGTAGTCTCGGGACTAGCAAACGCGAGCAGTACTTC. As protein: CASSLGTSKREQYF.

The chain links TRBV9 to TRBJ1-3; tentatively, D is TRBD1 (5 bases). This CDR3 region has 22 residues. The germline V gene has CDR1 SGDLS and CDR2 YYNGEE. V was trimmed by 4 bases and J by 0 bases, leaving 32 bases between them. The CDR3 nucleotides are TGTGCCAGCAGCACAAACCCGGGAGAACAGGCTTTACGTATACCCTCTGGAAACACCATATATTTT. Translation: CASSTNPGEQALRIPSGNTIYF.

The J gene is TRBJ1-1, the V gene TRBV6-5; possible D gene TRBD1, 5 bases. CDR3 length: 14 residues. Germline V gene data show CDR1 as MNHEY and CDR2 as SVGAGI. Trimming left V 5 bases short and J 1 base short, with 11 bases between. CDR3 region: CASSRETANTEAFF. Written as DNA, the CDR3 is TGTGCCAGCAGTCGAGAGACAGCGAACACTGAAGCTTTCTTT.

The CDR3 protein is CASSETDRDNTQYF. The CDR3 region has the DNA TGTGCCAGCAGCGAAACCGACAGGGACAATACGCAGTATTTT. This chain links TRBV4-2 with TRBJ2-3; TRBD1 matches at 7 bases. This CDR3 is 14 amino acids long. Trimming at V came to 5 bases and at J to 7 bases, leaving 9 bases not matched to a gene. Germline assignment: CDR1 LGHNA and CDR2 YNFKEQ.

The CDR3 protein is CASSSAWSSDNTGELFF. The CDR3 nucleotides are TGTGCCAGCAGCTCCGCATGGTCTAGCGACAACACCGGGGAGCTGTTTTTT. This chain joins TRBV7-2 and TRBJ2-2; tentative D call: TRBD2 (6 bases). Germline CDR1 reads SGHTA; CDR2 reads FQGNSA. The CDR3 consists of 17 residues. With 4 bases removed from V and 2 bases from J, the gap between germline ends came to 17 bases.

The chain recombines TRBV7-9 with TRBJ2-7; D gene unclear. Trimming cost V 0 bases and J 4 bases, with 7 bases left between them. Germline V lookup: CDR1 SEHNR, CDR2 FQNEAQ (reference sequence). CDR3 size: 13 residues. CDR3 sequence: CASSLADKYEQYF. In DNA, the CDR3 is TGTGCCAGCAGCTTAGCTGACAAGTACGAGCAGTACTTC.

The gene calls are TRBV5-1 and TRBJ2-5, with no clear D. CDR3 length equals 15 residues. In germline, CDR1 is SGHRS, CDR2 YFSETQ. V was shortened by 5 bases and J by 0 bases, with 14 bases between the two germline ends. The CDR3 region is CASSLSLGNQETQYF. The DNA of the CDR3 is TGCGCCAGCAGTTTGTCGTTAGGAAACCAAGAGACCCAGTACTTC.

The V and J genes are TRBV19 and TRBJ2-1; 13 positions match TRBD2. CDR3 length: 17 residues. V shed 6 bases and J 4 bases; nucleotides not matched to a gene: 9. Germline V gene lookup returns CDR1 LNHDA and CDR2 SQIVND (reference sequence). The CDR3 here is CASSSRLAGGSYNEQFF. In nucleotides, the CDR3 is TGTGCCAGTAGCTCAAGACTAGCGGGGGGATCTTACAATGAGCAGTTCTTC.